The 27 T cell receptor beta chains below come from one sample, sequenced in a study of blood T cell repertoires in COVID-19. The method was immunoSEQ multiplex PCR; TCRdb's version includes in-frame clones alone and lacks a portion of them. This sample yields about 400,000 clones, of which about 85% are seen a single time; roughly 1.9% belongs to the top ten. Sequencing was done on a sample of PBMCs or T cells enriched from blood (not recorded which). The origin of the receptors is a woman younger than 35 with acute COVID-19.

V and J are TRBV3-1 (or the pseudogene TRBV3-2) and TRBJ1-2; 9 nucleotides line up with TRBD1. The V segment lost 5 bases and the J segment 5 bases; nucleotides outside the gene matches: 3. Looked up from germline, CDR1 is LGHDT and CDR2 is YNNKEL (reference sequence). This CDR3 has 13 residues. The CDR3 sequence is CASSSGQGYGYTF. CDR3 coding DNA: TGTGCCAGCAGCTCGGGACAGGGTTATGGCTACACCTTC.

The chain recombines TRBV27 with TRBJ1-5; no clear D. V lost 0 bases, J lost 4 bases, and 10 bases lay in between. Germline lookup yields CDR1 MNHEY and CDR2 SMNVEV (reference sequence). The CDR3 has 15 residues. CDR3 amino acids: CASSLSRQNNQPQHF. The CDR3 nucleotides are TGTGCCAGCAGTTTATCGCGGCAGAATAATCAGCCCCAGCATTTT.

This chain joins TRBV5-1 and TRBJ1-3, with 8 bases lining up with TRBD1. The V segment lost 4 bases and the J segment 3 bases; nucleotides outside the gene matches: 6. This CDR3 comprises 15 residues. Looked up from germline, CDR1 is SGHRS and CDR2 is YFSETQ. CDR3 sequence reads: CASSERTGSGNTIYF. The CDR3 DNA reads TGCGCCAGCAGCGAAAGGACAGGGAGTGGAAACACCATATATTTT.

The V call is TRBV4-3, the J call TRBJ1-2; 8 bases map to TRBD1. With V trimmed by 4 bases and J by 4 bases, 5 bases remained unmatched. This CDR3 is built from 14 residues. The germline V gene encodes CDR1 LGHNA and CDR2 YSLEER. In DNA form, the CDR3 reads TGCGCCAGCAGCCCGGGGACAGGTGGCTATGGCTACACCTTC. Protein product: CASSPGTGGYGYTF.

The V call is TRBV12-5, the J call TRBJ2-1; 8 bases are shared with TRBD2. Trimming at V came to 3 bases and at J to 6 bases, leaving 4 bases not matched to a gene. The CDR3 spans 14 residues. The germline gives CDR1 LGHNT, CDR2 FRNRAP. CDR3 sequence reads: CASGLSGSPNEQFF. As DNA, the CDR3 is TGTGCTAGTGGTTTAAGCGGGAGTCCCAATGAGCAGTTCTTC.

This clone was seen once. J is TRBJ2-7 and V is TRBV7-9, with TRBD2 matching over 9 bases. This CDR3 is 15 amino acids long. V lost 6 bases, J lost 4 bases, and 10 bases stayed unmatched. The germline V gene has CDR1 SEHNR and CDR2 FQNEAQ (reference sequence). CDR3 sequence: CASSFSGGPKYEQYF. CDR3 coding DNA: TGTGCCAGCAGTTTCAGCGGGGGGCCCAAATACGAGCAGTACTTC.

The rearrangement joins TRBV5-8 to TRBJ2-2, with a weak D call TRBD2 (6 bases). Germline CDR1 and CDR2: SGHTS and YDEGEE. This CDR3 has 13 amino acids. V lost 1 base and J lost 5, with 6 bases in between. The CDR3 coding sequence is TGTGCCAGCAGCTTGCGGGAGACCGGGGAGCTGTTTTTT. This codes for CASSLRETGELFF.

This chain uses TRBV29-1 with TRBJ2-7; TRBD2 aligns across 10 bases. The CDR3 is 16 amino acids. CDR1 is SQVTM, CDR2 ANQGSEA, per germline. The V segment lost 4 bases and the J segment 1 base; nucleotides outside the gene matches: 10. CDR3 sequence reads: CSVGGTGTSASYEQYF. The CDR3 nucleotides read TGCAGCGTTGGGGGGACCGGGACTAGCGCTTCCTACGAGCAGTACTTC.

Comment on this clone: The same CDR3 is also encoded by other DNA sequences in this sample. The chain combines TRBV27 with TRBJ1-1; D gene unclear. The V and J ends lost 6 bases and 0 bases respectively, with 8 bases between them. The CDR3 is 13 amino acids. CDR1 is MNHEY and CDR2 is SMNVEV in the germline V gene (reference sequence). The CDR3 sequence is CASSLTVNTEAFF. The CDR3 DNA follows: TGTGCCAGCAGCCTAACCGTGAACACTGAAGCTTTCTTT.

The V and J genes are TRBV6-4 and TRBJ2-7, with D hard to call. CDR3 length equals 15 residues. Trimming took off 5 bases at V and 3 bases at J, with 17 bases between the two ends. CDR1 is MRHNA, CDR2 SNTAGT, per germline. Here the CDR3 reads CASSIESGSFYEQYF. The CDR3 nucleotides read TGTGCCAGCAGTATCGAGTCCGGGTCCTTCTACGAGCAGTACTTC.

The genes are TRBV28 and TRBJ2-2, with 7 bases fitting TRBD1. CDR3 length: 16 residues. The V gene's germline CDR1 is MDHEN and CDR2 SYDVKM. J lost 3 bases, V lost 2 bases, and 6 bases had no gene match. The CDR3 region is CASSLLDRRYTGELFF. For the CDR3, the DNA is TGTGCCAGCAGTTTACTGGACAGGCGATACACCGGGGAGCTGTTTTTT. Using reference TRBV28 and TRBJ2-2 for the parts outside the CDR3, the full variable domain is DVKVTQSSRYLVKRTGEKVFLECVQDMDHENMFWYRQDPGLGLRLIYFSYDVKMKEKGDIPEGYSVSREKKERFSLILESASTNQTSMYLCASSLLDRRYTGELFFGEGSRLTVL.

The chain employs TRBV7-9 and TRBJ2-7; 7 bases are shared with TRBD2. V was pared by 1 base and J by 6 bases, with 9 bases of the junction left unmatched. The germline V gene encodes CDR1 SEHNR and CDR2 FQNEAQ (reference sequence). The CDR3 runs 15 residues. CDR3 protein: CASSLDGAGEREQYF. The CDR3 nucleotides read TGTGCCAGCAGCTTAGACGGGGCGGGAGAGCGCGAGCAGTACTTC.

CDR3 protein: CASSLGLGTVPGGYTF. The CDR3 DNA reads as TGTGCCAGCAGCTTAGGATTGGGGACAGTGCCCGGTGGCTACACCTTC. The chain recombines TRBV11-1 with TRBJ1-2, with 7 nucleotides matching TRBD1. The CDR3 spans 16 residues. From germline, CDR1 is SGHAT and CDR2 FQDESV (reference sequence). J lost 7 bases, V lost 1 base, and 12 bases had no gene match.

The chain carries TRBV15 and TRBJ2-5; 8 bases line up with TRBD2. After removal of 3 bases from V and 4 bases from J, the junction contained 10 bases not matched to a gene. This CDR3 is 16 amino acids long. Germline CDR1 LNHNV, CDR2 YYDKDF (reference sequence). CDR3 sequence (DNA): TGTGCCACCAGCAGGGTGGTTTCGGGGGGGATAGAGACCCAGTACTTC. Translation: CATSRVVSGGIETQYF.

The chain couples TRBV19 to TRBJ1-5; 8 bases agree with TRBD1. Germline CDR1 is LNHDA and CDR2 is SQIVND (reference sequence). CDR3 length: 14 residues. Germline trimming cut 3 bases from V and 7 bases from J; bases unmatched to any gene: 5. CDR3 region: CASSIGQGGQPQHF. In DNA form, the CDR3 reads TGTGCCAGTAGTATCGGACAGGGAGGGCAGCCCCAGCATTTT.

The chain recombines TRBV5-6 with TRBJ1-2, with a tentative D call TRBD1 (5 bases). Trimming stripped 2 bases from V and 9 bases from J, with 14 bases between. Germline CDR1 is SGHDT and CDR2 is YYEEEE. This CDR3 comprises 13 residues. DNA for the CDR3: TGTGCCAGCAGCTTAGGGCAGGGTCAGAGCTACACCTTC. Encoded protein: CASSLGQGQSYTF.

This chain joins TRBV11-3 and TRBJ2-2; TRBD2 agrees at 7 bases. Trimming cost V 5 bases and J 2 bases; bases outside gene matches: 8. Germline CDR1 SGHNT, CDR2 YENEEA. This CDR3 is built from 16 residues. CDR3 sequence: CASSRGGTTNTGELFF. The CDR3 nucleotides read TGTGCCAGCAGCCGAGGAGGGACTACTAACACCGGGGAGCTGTTTTTT.

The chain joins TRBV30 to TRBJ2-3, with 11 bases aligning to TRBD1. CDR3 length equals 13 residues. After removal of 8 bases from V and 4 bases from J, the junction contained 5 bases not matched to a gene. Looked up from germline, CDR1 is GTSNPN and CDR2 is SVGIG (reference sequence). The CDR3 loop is CAAGQGGSDTQYF. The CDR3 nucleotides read TGTGCCGCGGGACAGGGGGGGTCAGATACGCAGTATTTT.

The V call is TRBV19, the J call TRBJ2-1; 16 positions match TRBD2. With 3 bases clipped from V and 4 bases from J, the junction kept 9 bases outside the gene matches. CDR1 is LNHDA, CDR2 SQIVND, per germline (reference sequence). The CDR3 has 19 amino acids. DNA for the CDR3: TGTGCCAGTAGTATGGGACTAGCGGGAGGGTTGGGGCGTTACAATGAGCAGTTCTTC. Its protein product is CASSMGLAGGLGRYNEQFF.

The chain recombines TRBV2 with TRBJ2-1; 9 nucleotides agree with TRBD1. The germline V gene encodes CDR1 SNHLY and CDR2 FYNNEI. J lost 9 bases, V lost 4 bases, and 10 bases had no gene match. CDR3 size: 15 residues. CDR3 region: CASSVPGQGLIEQFF. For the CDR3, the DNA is TGTGCCAGCAGTGTACCGGGACAGGGTCTTATTGAGCAGTTCTTC.

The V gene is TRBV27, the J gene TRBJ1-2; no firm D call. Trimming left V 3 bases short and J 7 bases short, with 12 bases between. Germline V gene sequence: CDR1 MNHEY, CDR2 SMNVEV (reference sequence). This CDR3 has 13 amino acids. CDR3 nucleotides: TGTGCCAGCAGTTTGGTAGGAGGGTTTGGCTACACCTTC. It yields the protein CASSLVGGFGYTF.

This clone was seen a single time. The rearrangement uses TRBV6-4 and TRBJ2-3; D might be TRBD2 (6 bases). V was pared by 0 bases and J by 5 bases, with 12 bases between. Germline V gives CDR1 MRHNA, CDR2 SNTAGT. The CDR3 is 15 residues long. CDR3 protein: CASSDSPGAGDTQYF. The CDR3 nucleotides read TGTGCCAGCAGTGACTCCCCGGGAGCTGGAGATACGCAGTATTTT.

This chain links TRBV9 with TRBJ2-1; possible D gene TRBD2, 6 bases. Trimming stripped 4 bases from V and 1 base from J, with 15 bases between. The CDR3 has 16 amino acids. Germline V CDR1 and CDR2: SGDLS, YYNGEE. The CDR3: CASSPPGGRSYNEQFF. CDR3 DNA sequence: TGTGCCAGCAGCCCCCCCGGGGGAAGGTCCTACAATGAGCAGTTCTTC.

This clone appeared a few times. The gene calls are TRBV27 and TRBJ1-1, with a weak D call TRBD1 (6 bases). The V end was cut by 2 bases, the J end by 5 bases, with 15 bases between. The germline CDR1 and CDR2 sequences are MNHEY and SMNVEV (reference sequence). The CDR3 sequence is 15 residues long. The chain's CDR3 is CASSLAGRGGTEAFF. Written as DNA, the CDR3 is TGTGCCAGCAGTTTAGCCGGCAGGGGAGGGACTGAAGCTTTCTTT.

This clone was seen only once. In DNA, the CDR3 is TGCGCCAGCAGTCTGGGGTTCGGGCGGGGAAATAGCAATCAGCCCCAGCATTTT. Its protein is CASSLGFGRGNSNQPQHF. The chain couples TRBV23-1 to TRBJ1-5; D is unresolved. TRBV23-1 counts as an open reading frame of uncertain function. V shed 4 bases and J shed 0 bases, with 19 bases lying between them. There are 18 residues in the CDR3.

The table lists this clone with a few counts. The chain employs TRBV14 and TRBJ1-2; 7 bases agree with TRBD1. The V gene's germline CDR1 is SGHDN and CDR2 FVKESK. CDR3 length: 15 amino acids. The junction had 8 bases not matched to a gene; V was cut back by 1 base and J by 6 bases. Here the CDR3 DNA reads TGTGCCAGCAGCCAAGGAACCTTTACAGGGGATGGCTACACCTTC. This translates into CASSQGTFTGDGYTF.

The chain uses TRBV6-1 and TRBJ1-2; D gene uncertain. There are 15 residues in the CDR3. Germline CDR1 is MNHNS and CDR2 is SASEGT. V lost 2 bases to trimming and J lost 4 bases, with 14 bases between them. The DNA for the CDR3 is TGTGCCAGCAGTGAATTCCGTAACTCCGGCTATGGCTACACCTTC. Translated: CASSEFRNSGYGYTF.